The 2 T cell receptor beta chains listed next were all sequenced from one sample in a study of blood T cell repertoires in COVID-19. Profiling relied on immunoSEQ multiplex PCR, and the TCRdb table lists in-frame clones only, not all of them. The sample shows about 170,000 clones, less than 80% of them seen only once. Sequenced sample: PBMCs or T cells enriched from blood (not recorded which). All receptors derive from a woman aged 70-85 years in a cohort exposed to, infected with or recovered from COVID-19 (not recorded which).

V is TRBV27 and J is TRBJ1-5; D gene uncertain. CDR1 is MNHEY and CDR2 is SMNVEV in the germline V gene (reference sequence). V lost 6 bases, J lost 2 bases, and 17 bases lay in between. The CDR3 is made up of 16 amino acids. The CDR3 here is CASSTDGRLGNQPQHF. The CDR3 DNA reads TGTGCCAGCAGCACGGATGGGAGGCTCGGCAATCAGCCCCAGCATTTT.

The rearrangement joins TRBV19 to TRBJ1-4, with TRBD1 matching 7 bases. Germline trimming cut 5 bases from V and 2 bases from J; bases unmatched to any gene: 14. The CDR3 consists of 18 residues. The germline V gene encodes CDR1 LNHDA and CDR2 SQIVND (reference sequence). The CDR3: CASSPTGTLLGTNEKLFF. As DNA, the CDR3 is TGTGCCAGTAGTCCGACAGGGACGCTTTTAGGGACTAATGAAAAACTGTTTTTT.